This T cell receptor (beta chain) was sequenced in a study of cytomegalovirus exposure and HLA in healthy donors. Study summary: Among the roughly 400 genotyped donors, approximately 81% were placed in the Caucasian-associated ancestry cluster. Findings and caveats of the study: Some segments of the V type, notably TRBV6-2 and TRBV6-3, were excluded as indistinguishable. Researchers reportedly found TCR beta sequences accurately predicted most subjects' HLA-A and HLA-B alleles.

PCR was performed using 60 Vbeta and 13 Jbeta primers. Sequencing used immunoSEQ multiplex PCR; TCRdb keeps in-frame clones, though not all of them. The repertoire holds 78,000 or so clones, with roughly 84% as singletons. The CDR3 totals 16 residues. Germline values: CDR1 MNHEY, CDR2 SMNVEV (reference sequence). After removal of 6 bases from V and 3 bases from J, the junction contained 13 bases not matched to a gene. On this clone: The antigen remains undetermined.

The chain is built from TRBV27 and TRBJ2-7; 8 bases are a match to TRBD2. This TCR derives from a woman in her forties or fifties in good health and CMV-seronegative. Sequences were obtained from PBMCs. The CDR3 loop reads CASSSARGSGSYEQYF. The CDR3 region has the DNA TGTGCCAGCAGCTCCGCCCGAGGAAGCGGGAGCTACGAGCAGTACTTC.